This T cell receptor beta chain is from a study of blood T cell repertoires in COVID-19. The wider study: Samples taken during acute and convalescent COVID-19 were collected in the United States, Italy and Spain. From T cells, B-cell-depleted T cells, or PBMCs came the material, which was cDNA or gDNA.

Original processing methods: Reference gene primers were amplified, and this amplification served to estimate nucleated cell counts. Here immunoSEQ multiplex PCR was the method, and the copy in TCRdb shows in-frame clones only, minus some. That table is the source of V, J and clone size, and D and trimming were worked out from the DNA. The sample holds 70,000 or so clones, about 88% seen once. Germline V gene data show CDR1 as SGHRS and CDR2 as YFSETQ. This CDR3 spans 16 amino acids. V dropped 3 bases and J dropped 0; count of bases not matched to a gene: 2. Sequencing input: peripheral blood. The chain employs TRBV5-1 and TRBJ2-3; 12 positions agree with TRBD2. The sequence was collected from a human donor in a cohort sampled during active COVID-19. Here the CDR3 DNA reads TGCGCCAGCAGCTCAGGGACTAGCGGGAGCACAGATACGCAGTATTTT. It is translated as CASSSGTSGSTDTQYF.